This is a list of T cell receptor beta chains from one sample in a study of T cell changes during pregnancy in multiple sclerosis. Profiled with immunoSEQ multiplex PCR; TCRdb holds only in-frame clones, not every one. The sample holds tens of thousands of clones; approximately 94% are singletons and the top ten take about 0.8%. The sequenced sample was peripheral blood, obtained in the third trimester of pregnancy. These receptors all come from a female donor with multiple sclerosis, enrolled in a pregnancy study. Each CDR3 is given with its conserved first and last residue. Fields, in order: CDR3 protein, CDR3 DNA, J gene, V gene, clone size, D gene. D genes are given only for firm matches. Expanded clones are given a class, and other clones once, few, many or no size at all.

CDR3aa: CSASDRGQFF; CDR3nt: TGCAGTGCTAGCGACAGGGGGCAGTTCTTC; j_gene: TRBJ2-1; v_gene: TRBV20-1; abundance: NA; d_gene: TRBD1
CDR3aa: CASSLGGRGMNTEAFF; CDR3nt: TGTGCCAGCAGCTTAGGAGGGAGGGGGATGAACACTGAAGCTTTCTTT; j_gene: TRBJ1-1; v_gene: TRBV7-9; abundance: NA; d_gene: NA
CDR3aa: CASSFTLGYEQYF; CDR3nt: TGTGCCAGCAGTTTTACTCTAGGCTACGAGCAGTACTTC; j_gene: TRBJ2-7; v_gene: TRBV27; abundance: NA; d_gene: NA
CDR3aa: CASSRTGRNTEAFF; CDR3nt: TGTGCCAGCAGCCGGACAGGAAGGAACACTGAAGCTTTCTTT; j_gene: TRBJ1-1; v_gene: TRBV5-8; abundance: NA; d_gene: TRBD1
CDR3aa: CASSQEGSGANVLTF; CDR3nt: TGTGCCAGCAGCCAAGAGGGCTCTGGGGCCAACGTCCTGACTTTC; j_gene: TRBJ2-6; v_gene: TRBV5-4; abundance: NA; d_gene: NA
CDR3aa: CASSLQGTSYEQYF; CDR3nt: TGTGCCAGCAGCTTACAGGGGACCTCCTACGAGCAGTACTTC; j_gene: TRBJ2-7; v_gene: TRBV5-5; abundance: NA; d_gene: TRBD1
CDR3aa: CASSLQGEQFF; CDR3nt: TGTGCCAGCAGCTTACAGGGGGAGCAGTTCTTC; j_gene: TRBJ2-1; v_gene: TRBV7-9; abundance: NA; d_gene: NA
CDR3aa: CSVVRGGAKGGYTF; CDR3nt: TGCAGCGTTGTTAGAGGTGGGGCTAAGGGAGGCTACACCTTC; j_gene: TRBJ1-2; v_gene: TRBV29-1; abundance: NA; d_gene: NA
CDR3aa: CASSLHRSYERYF; CDR3nt: TGTGCCAGCAGCTTACACAGGAGCTACGAGCGGTACTTC; j_gene: TRBJ2-7; v_gene: TRBV13; abundance: NA; d_gene: NA
CDR3aa: CASSLVGLFGANVLTF; CDR3nt: TGTGCCAGCAGCTTAGTTGGGCTGTTCGGGGCCAACGTCCTGACTTTC; j_gene: TRBJ2-6; v_gene: TRBV7-8; abundance: NA; d_gene: NA
CDR3aa: CASSPQAGVPYGYTF; CDR3nt: TGTGCCAGCAGCCCCCAAGCGGGGGTGCCCTATGGCTACACCTTC; j_gene: TRBJ1-2; v_gene: TRBV7-2; abundance: NA; d_gene: NA
CDR3aa: CASSFGGSGAYEQYF; CDR3nt: TGTGCCAGCAGTTTTGGGGGGAGTGGGGCCTACGAGCAGTACTTC; j_gene: TRBJ2-7; v_gene: TRBV27; abundance: NA; d_gene: NA
CDR3aa: CAISMGQGATFYGYTF; CDR3nt: TGTGCCATCAGTATGGGACAGGGGGCGACCTTCTATGGCTACACCTTC; j_gene: TRBJ1-2; v_gene: TRBV10-3; abundance: NA; d_gene: TRBD1
CDR3aa: CASSGTAYEQYF; CDR3nt: TGCGCCAGCAGCGGGACAGCATACGAGCAGTACTTC; j_gene: TRBJ2-7; v_gene: TRBV10-2; abundance: once; d_gene: TRBD1
CDR3aa: CASSSGLGTYNEQFF; CDR3nt: TGTGCCAGCAGTTCCGGACTAGGGACCTACAATGAGCAGTTCTTC; j_gene: TRBJ2-1; v_gene: TRBV6-6; abundance: NA; d_gene: TRBD2
CDR3aa: CASSLGLALYYEQYF; CDR3nt: TGCGCCAGCAGCTTGGGACTAGCGTTATACTACGAGCAGTACTTC; j_gene: TRBJ2-7; v_gene: TRBV5-1; abundance: NA; d_gene: TRBD2
CDR3aa: CASSGTYRDSDEQFF; CDR3nt: TGTGCCAGCAGCGGGACATACAGGGATTCCGATGAGCAGTTCTTC; j_gene: TRBJ2-1; v_gene: TRBV7-7; abundance: once; d_gene: NA
CDR3aa: CASSYSGQTYEQYF; CDR3nt: TGTGCCAGCAGTTACTCGGGACAGACCTACGAGCAGTACTTC; j_gene: TRBJ2-7; v_gene: TRBV6-5; abundance: once; d_gene: TRBD1
CDR3aa: CASSQDRASGAYNEQFF; CDR3nt: TGCGCCAGCAGCCAAGATCGGGCTAGCGGGGCCTACAATGAGCAGTTCTTC; j_gene: TRBJ2-1; v_gene: TRBV4-3; abundance: NA; d_gene: TRBD2
CDR3aa: CASSEQGANQPQHF; CDR3nt: TGTGCCAGCAGTGAACAGGGGGCGAATCAGCCCCAGCATTTT; j_gene: TRBJ1-5; v_gene: TRBV6-1; abundance: NA; d_gene: TRBD1
CDR3aa: CASSFGLAGGVRGYTF; CDR3nt: TGTGCCAGCAGTTTCGGGCTTGCGGGTGGAGTCCGTGGCTACACCTTC; j_gene: TRBJ1-2; v_gene: TRBV28; abundance: NA; d_gene: NA
CDR3aa: CASSFDKNTEAFF; CDR3nt: TGCGCCAGCAGCTTCGACAAGAACACTGAAGCTTTCTTT; j_gene: TRBJ1-1; v_gene: TRBV5-1; abundance: once; d_gene: NA
CDR3aa: CASSQGLAASYEQYF; CDR3nt: TGCGCCAGCAGCCAAGGACTAGCGGCTTCCTACGAGCAGTACTTC; j_gene: TRBJ2-7; v_gene: TRBV4-1; abundance: NA; d_gene: TRBD2
CDR3aa: CASSQRRGDHSGYTF; CDR3nt: TGCGCCAGCAGCCAGCGGCGGGGGGATCACTCTGGCTACACCTTC; j_gene: TRBJ1-2; v_gene: TRBV4-3; abundance: once; d_gene: NA
CDR3aa: CASSYSLTGEKLFF; CDR3nt: TGTGCCAGCAGTTACTCCTTGACGGGAGAAAAACTGTTTTTT; j_gene: TRBJ1-4; v_gene: TRBV6-5; abundance: NA; d_gene: NA
CDR3aa: CASSPPTDGFYGYTF; CDR3nt: TGTGCCAGTAGCCCCCCGACCGACGGGTTCTATGGCTACACCTTC; j_gene: TRBJ1-2; v_gene: TRBV19; abundance: NA; d_gene: NA
CDR3aa: CASRENPPGQGAFF; CDR3nt: TGTGCCAGCAGGGAAAACCCCCCCGGACAGGGAGCTTTCTTT; j_gene: TRBJ1-1; v_gene: TRBV6-1; abundance: NA; d_gene: TRBD1
CDR3aa: CASSPGLAVGSDTQYF; CDR3nt: TGTGCCAGCAGCCCCGGACTAGCGGTGGGTTCAGATACGCAGTATTTT; j_gene: TRBJ2-3; v_gene: TRBV7-9; abundance: NA; d_gene: TRBD2
CDR3aa: CASSSPHVDRGREQQFF; CDR3nt: TGTGCCAGCAGCTCTCCCCACGTTGACAGGGGGCGTGAGCAGCAGTTCTTC; j_gene: TRBJ2-1; v_gene: TRBV5-4; abundance: once; d_gene: TRBD1
CDR3aa: CASSQILAGANNEQFF; CDR3nt: TGCGCCAGCAGCCAAATTTTAGCGGGAGCTAACAATGAGCAGTTCTTC; j_gene: TRBJ2-1; v_gene: TRBV4-1; abundance: NA; d_gene: TRBD2
CDR3aa: CASSSGLVGTDTQYF; CDR3nt: TGCGCCAGCAGCTCGGGACTAGTGGGGACAGATACGCAGTATTTT; j_gene: TRBJ2-3; v_gene: TRBV5-1; abundance: NA; d_gene: TRBD2
CDR3aa: CASSESTGAGANVLTF; CDR3nt: TGTGCCAGCAGTGAGTCGACAGGGGCTGGGGCCAACGTCCTGACTTTC; j_gene: TRBJ2-6; v_gene: TRBV6-1; abundance: NA; d_gene: TRBD1
CDR3aa: CASSRIGQGNEAFF; CDR3nt: TGTGCCAGCTCACGAATCGGACAGGGGAATGAAGCTTTCTTT; j_gene: TRBJ1-1; v_gene: TRBV18; abundance: NA; d_gene: TRBD1
CDR3aa: CASTPPGPAGTEAFF; CDR3nt: TGTGCCAGCACCCCACCAGGACCCGCGGGCACTGAAGCTTTCTTT; j_gene: TRBJ1-1; v_gene: TRBV27; abundance: NA; d_gene: NA
CDR3aa: CAWDRVRSSFYEQYF; CDR3nt: TGTGCCTGGGACAGGGTCCGCTCCTCATTCTACGAGCAGTACTTC; j_gene: TRBJ2-7; v_gene: TRBV30; abundance: NA; d_gene: TRBD1
CDR3aa: CASSTQGTLGEKLFF; CDR3nt: TGTGCCAGTAGTACCCAGGGGACCCTAGGAGAAAAACTGTTTTTT; j_gene: TRBJ1-4; v_gene: TRBV19; abundance: NA; d_gene: NA
CDR3aa: CASSFSDSSSDTQYF; CDR3nt: TGTGCCAGCAGCTTCTCGGACAGCTCGTCAGATACGCAGTATTTT; j_gene: TRBJ2-3; v_gene: TRBV5-6; abundance: NA; d_gene: NA
CDR3aa: CASSWPGPAYGYTF; CDR3nt: TGTGCCAGCAGTTGGCCAGGTCCAGCCTATGGCTACACCTTC; j_gene: TRBJ1-2; v_gene: TRBV28; abundance: once; d_gene: NA
CDR3aa: CASSFGGNEAFF; CDR3nt: TGTGCCAGCAGCTTTGGGGGCAATGAAGCTTTCTTT; j_gene: TRBJ1-1; v_gene: TRBV7-3; abundance: NA; d_gene: NA
CDR3aa: CASSAQGTYNYGYTF; CDR3nt: TGTGCCAGCAGTGCGCAGGGAACTTATAACTATGGCTACACCTTC; j_gene: TRBJ1-2; v_gene: TRBV27; abundance: NA; d_gene: NA
CDR3aa: CAWSISGELFF; CDR3nt: TGTGCCTGGAGTATATCCGGGGAGCTGTTTTTT; j_gene: TRBJ2-2; v_gene: TRBV30; abundance: NA; d_gene: NA
CDR3aa: CASSRNRVGPEAFF; CDR3nt: TGTGCCAGCAGCCGAAACAGGGTGGGGCCTGAAGCTTTCTTT; j_gene: TRBJ1-1; v_gene: TRBV28; abundance: NA; d_gene: NA
CDR3aa: CASSILRREGPDTQYF; CDR3nt: TGTGCCAGCAGTATTCTAAGACGGGAGGGCCCAGATACGCAGTATTTT; j_gene: TRBJ2-3; v_gene: TRBV28; abundance: NA; d_gene: TRBD2
CDR3aa: CASSLGTSSYEQYF; CDR3nt: TGTGCCAGCAGCTTGGGAACTAGCTCCTACGAGCAGTACTTC; j_gene: TRBJ2-7; v_gene: TRBV5-6; abundance: NA; d_gene: NA
CDR3aa: CASSLGEGDTGELFF; CDR3nt: TGTGCCAGCAGCCTAGGGGAGGGGGACACCGGGGAGCTGTTTTTT; j_gene: TRBJ2-2; v_gene: TRBV4-2; abundance: NA; d_gene: NA
CDR3aa: CASSIARTGGYTGELFF; CDR3nt: TGTGCCAGTAGTATAGCCAGGACAGGGGGTTATACCGGGGAGCTGTTTTTT; j_gene: TRBJ2-2; v_gene: TRBV19; abundance: NA; d_gene: TRBD1
CDR3aa: CASPMGASPPLYGYTF; CDR3nt: TGTGCCAGCCCTATGGGGGCATCCCCTCCCCTCTATGGCTACACCTTC; j_gene: TRBJ1-2; v_gene: TRBV9; abundance: NA; d_gene: NA
CDR3aa: CASSLPFIREANYGYTF; CDR3nt: TGTGCCAGCAGCCTACCATTCATACGGGAAGCTAACTATGGCTACACCTTC; j_gene: TRBJ1-2; v_gene: TRBV7-8; abundance: NA; d_gene: NA
CDR3aa: CASSQDPGEQYF; CDR3nt: TGCGCCAGCAGCCAAGATCCAGGAGAGCAGTACTTC; j_gene: TRBJ2-7; v_gene: TRBV4-1; abundance: NA; d_gene: NA
CDR3aa: CASKYSYLYEQYF; CDR3nt: TGTGCCAGCAAGTACAGCTACCTCTACGAGCAGTACTTC; j_gene: TRBJ2-7; v_gene: TRBV2; abundance: NA; d_gene: NA